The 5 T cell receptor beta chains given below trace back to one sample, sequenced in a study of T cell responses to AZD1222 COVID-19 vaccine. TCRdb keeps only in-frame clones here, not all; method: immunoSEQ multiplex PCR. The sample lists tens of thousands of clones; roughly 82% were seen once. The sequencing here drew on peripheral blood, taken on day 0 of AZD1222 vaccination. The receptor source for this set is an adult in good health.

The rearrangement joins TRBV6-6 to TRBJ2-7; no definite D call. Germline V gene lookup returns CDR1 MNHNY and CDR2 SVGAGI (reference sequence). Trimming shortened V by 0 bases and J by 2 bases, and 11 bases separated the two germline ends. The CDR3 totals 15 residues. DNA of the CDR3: TGTGCCAGCAGTTACTCGCAACGCTCAACCTACGAGCAGTACTTC. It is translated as CASSYSQRSTYEQYF.

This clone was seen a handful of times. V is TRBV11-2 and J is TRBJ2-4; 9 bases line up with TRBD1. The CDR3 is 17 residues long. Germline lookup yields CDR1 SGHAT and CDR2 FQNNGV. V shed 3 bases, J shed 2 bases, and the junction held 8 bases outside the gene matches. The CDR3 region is CASSFFRDRATKNIQYF. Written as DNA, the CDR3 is TGTGCCAGCAGCTTTTTCCGGGACAGGGCAACCAAAAACATTCAGTACTTC.

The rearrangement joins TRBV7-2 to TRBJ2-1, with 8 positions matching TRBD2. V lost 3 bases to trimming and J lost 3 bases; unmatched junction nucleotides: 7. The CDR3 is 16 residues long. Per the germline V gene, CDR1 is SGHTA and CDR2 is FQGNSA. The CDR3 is CASSFPTGLDYNEQFF. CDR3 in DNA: TGTGCCAGCAGCTTCCCGACGGGACTAGACTACAATGAGCAGTTCTTC. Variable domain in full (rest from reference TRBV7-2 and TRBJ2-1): GAGVSQSPSNKVTEKGKDVELRCDPISGHTALYWYRQSLGQGLEFLIYFQGNSAPDKSGLPSDRFSAERTGGSVSTLTIQRTQQEDSAVYLCASSFPTGLDYNEQFFGPGTRLTVL.

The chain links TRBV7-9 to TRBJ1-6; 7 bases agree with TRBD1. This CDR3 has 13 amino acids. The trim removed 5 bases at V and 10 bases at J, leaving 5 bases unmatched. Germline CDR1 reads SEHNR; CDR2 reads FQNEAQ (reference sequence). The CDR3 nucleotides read TGTGCCAGCAGCCCAGGGGGTAGATCACCCCTCCACTTT. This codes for CASSPGGRSPLHF.

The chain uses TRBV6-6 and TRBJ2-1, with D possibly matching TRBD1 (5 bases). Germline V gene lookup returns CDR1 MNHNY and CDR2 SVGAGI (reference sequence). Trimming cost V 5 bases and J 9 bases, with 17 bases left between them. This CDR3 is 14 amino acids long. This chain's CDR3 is CASSPPDSFTEQFF. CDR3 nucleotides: TGTGCCAGCAGTCCACCCGACAGTTTTACTGAGCAGTTCTTC.